The present T cell receptor beta chain was sequenced within a study of blood T cell repertoires in COVID-19. Repertoires were generated with immunoSEQ multiplex PCR, while TCRdb's copy carries only in-frame clones and drops some. The profile shows around 400,000 clones, approximately 87% of them singletons. Trimming stripped 0 bases from V and 8 bases from J, with 12 bases between. The CDR3 loop spans 15 amino acids. Germline CDR1 and CDR2: SGDLS and YYNGEE. The source is a woman aged 55 to 70 with COVID-19, enrolled during active disease. Sequenced sample: peripheral blood. The chain uses TRBV9 and TRBJ1-6; no reliable D call. The CDR3 loop is CASSVEEGLDSPLHF. The CDR3, as DNA: TGTGCCAGCAGCGTAGAGGAGGGCCTTGATTCACCCCTCCACTTT.